These 16 T cell receptor beta chains originate from one sample sequenced in a study of T cell responses to AZD1222 COVID-19 vaccine. Profiling relied on immunoSEQ multiplex PCR, and the TCRdb table lists in-frame clones only, not all of them. The sample yields over 150,000 clones, 85% to 90% seen once. The source was peripheral blood, collected on day 0 of AZD1222 vaccination. These receptors all come from an adult in good health.

This sequence joins TRBV6-6 and TRBJ2-2, with TRBD1 matching 11 bases. The germline CDR1 and CDR2 sequences are MNHNY and SVGAGI (reference sequence). This CDR3 contains 16 residues. J was trimmed by 5 bases and V by 6 bases; bases with no gene match: 8. The CDR3 reads CASRHQGQGGTGELFF. Written as DNA, the CDR3 is TGTGCCAGCAGACACCAGGGACAGGGGGGGACCGGGGAGCTGTTTTTT.

The chain combines TRBV14 with TRBJ1-2; weak D call: TRBD1 (5 bases). V was shortened by 0 bases and J by 3 bases, with 14 bases between the two germline ends. Germline-derived CDR1 and CDR2 are SGHDN and FVKESK. This CDR3 contains 16 residues. The CDR3 sequence is CASSQDRGELYYGYTF. Written as DNA, the CDR3 is TGTGCCAGCAGCCAAGATCGAGGGGAGCTATACTATGGCTACACCTTC.

V and J are TRBV4-2 and TRBJ2-5; D unclear. The V gene's germline CDR1 is LGHNA and CDR2 YNFKEQ. This CDR3 comprises 14 residues. Trimming pared 1 base from V and 4 bases from J, leaving 10 bases between. The DNA for the CDR3 is TGTGCCAGCAGCCAAGGAAGGGAAGTAGAGACCCAGTACTTC. It specifies CASSQGREVETQYF.

This clone was counted once. This chain joins TRBV5-4 and TRBJ2-5; possibly TRBD1 for D (6 bases). The CDR3 loop spans 14 amino acids. Trimming shortened V by 2 bases and J by 4 bases, and 12 bases separated the two germline ends. Germline lookup yields CDR1 SGHNT and CDR2 YYREEE (reference sequence). CDR3 in DNA: TGTGCCAGCAGCTTTTGGACAGTCCCAGAGACCCAGTACTTC. Translation gives CASSFWTVPETQYF.

The chain carries TRBV28 and TRBJ1-2; D possibly corresponds to TRBD1 (6 bases). V lost 5 bases, J lost 6 bases, and 16 bases lay in between. The CDR3 consists of 14 residues. Germline V gene lookup returns CDR1 MDHEN and CDR2 SYDVKM. CDR3 amino acids: CASSPPGQHHGYTF. The DNA for the CDR3 is TGTGCCAGCAGTCCTCCAGGACAGCACCATGGCTACACCTTC.

The genes are TRBV7-2 and TRBJ2-7; a possible D gene is TRBD1 (6 bases). The CDR3 length is 16 residues. CDR1 and CDR2 (germline): SGHTA, FQGNSA. The ends were cut back, 2 bases at V and 0 bases at J, with 14 bases in the middle. The CDR3 nucleotides read TGTGCCAGCAGCTTAAACCACAGGGCACTCTCCTACGAGCAGTACTTC. Its translation: CASSLNHRALSYEQYF.

The chain recombines TRBV12-3 or TRBV12-4 with TRBJ1-2, with a possible D match to TRBD1 (5 bases). The CDR3 totals 13 residues. Trimming stripped 2 bases from V and 6 bases from J, with 10 bases between. In nucleotides, the CDR3 is TGTGCCAGCAGTTTACGGCAGGGCAATGGCTACACCTTC. It is translated as CASSLRQGNGYTF.

The V call is TRBV24-1, the J call TRBJ1-2; 8 positions match TRBD1. This CDR3 is built from 16 residues. CDR1 is KGHDR, CDR2 SFDVKD, per germline. J lost 5 bases, V lost 4 bases, and 11 bases had no gene match. CDR3 in amino acids: CATSEPQGTGRYGYTF. As DNA, the CDR3 is TGTGCCACCAGTGAACCACAGGGGACAGGTAGATATGGCTACACCTTC.

This rearrangement joins TRBV30 to TRBJ2-1; D could derive from TRBD1 or TRBD2 (6 bases each). Trimming took 2 bases from V and 7 from J, leaving 18 bases between them. There are 15 residues in the CDR3. CDR1 is GTSNPN and CDR2 is SVGIG in the germline V gene (reference sequence). DNA of the CDR3: TGTGCCTGGAGTTCCCCCGGGGGCACTTTTAATGAGCAGTTCTTC. It specifies CAWSSPGGTFNEQFF.

The rearrangement links TRBV3-1 (or the pseudogene TRBV3-2) to TRBJ1-2; 7 bases line up with TRBD1. J gave up 8 bases and V 0 bases, and 18 bases lay outside the gene matches. Germline V gene data show CDR1 as LGHDT and CDR2 as YNNKEL (reference sequence). CDR3 length: 18 amino acids. This chain's CDR3 is CASSQEWERDSGFGGYTF. The DNA of the CDR3 is TGTGCCAGCAGCCAAGAATGGGAACGGGACAGCGGTTTTGGAGGCTACACCTTC.

V usage is TRBV7-2 and J usage is TRBJ2-5; D is possibly TRBD1 or TRBD2 (5 bases each). The ends were cut back, 1 base at V and 2 bases at J, with 14 bases in the middle. This CDR3 is built from 16 residues. Germline values: CDR1 SGHTA, CDR2 FQGNSA. CDR3 DNA: TGTGCCAGCAGCTTAGGTACCCAGGGACCGCAAGAGACCCAGTACTTC. Residues: CASSLGTQGPQETQYF.

The CDR3 nucleotides are TGTGCCACCAGTGATTCCAGGGACCTCCCAAGCTACGAGCAGTACTTC. Translating gives CATSDSRDLPSYEQYF. The rearrangement links TRBV24-1 to TRBJ2-7; either TRBD1 or TRBD2 may fit D (5 bases each). The CDR3 extends over 16 amino acids. V was trimmed by 2 bases and J by 3 bases, leaving 16 bases between them. Germline CDR1 KGHDR, CDR2 SFDVKD.

This CDR3 reads CATSRGGQGSYEQYF. The CDR3 nucleotides are TGTGCCACCAGCAGAGGAGGACAGGGGTCCTACGAGCAGTACTTC. The chain couples TRBV15 to TRBJ2-7; TRBD1 matches at 9 bases. This CDR3 contains 15 residues. The V gene's germline CDR1 is LNHNV and CDR2 YYDKDF (reference sequence). Trimming took 1 base from V and 1 from J; bases not matched to a gene: 2.

The chain combines TRBV5-5 with TRBJ2-6, with D unresolved. The CDR3 is 20 amino acids. Germline CDR1 reads SGHKS; CDR2 reads YYEKEE (reference sequence). Trimming stripped 2 bases from V and 0 bases from J, with 21 bases between. The CDR3 loop reads CASSLYPDGLLLSGANVLTF. CDR3 in DNA: TGTGCCAGCAGCTTATATCCGGACGGCCTACTACTCTCTGGGGCCAACGTCCTGACTTTC.

The V call is TRBV12-3 or TRBV12-4, the J call TRBJ2-1; D possibly corresponds to TRBD1 (5 bases). The CDR3 totals 12 residues. Trimming cost V 2 bases and J 12 bases, with 11 bases left between them. CDR3 coding DNA: TGTGCCAGCAGTTTATGGCAGGGTTGGCAGTTCTTC. Encoded protein: CASSLWQGWQFF.

The chain employs TRBV27 and TRBJ1-1, with a possible D match to TRBD1 (5 bases). From germline, CDR1 is MNHEY and CDR2 SMNVEV (reference sequence). The CDR3 totals 12 residues. V lost 1 base and J 7 bases, leaving 7 bases between the germline ends. For the CDR3, the DNA is TGTGCCAGCAGTTTATTTGGGGGTGAAGCTTTCTTT. Protein sequence: CASSLFGGEAFF.